This paragraph reports one T cell receptor (beta chain). The antigen is unknown. This sample was taken from a study of T cells expressing NK-cell markers. Overall study context: Sorted T-cell subsets CD3+CD56+NKG2C+, CD3+CD56+NKG2C- and CD3+CD56-NKG2C+ were TCR beta-sequenced.

The CDR3 is 13 amino acids. Germline CDR1 reads LNHDA; CDR2 reads SQIVND (reference sequence). With the 5' RACE reads reprocessed, TCRdb shows one record per CDR3 protein and no DNA. Its listing shows 150,000 to 160,000 distinct CDR3 sequences. The study's findings and limits: Dominant NKG2C+ clonotypes accounted for about 1.0-8% of CD8+ T cells in about six donors. Nothing established the HCMV specificity of expanded NKG2C+ T cell clones. In four donors, these clonotypes also led the CD3+CD56-NKG2C+ fraction.

V usage is TRBV19 and J usage is TRBJ1-1. The receptor's source is a woman aged 50 to 60 in good health. What was sequenced was blood T cells: a sorted CD56 or NKG2C T cell subset, CD4+ or CD8+ T cells, or bulk PBMC T cells (not recorded which). The CDR3 sequence is CASSLRTDLEAFF.